This T cell receptor beta chain was recorded in a study of T cell responses to AZD1222 COVID-19 vaccine. As for the study in general: Recipients boosted at about 4 weeks or about 12 weeks are pooled.

Study-level results: Donors were chiefly white British, with a greater number of females, and clonal diversity was perhaps underestimated. Recipients of AZD1222 seropositive at baseline numbered only 6 or 7.

This clone was recorded a few times. Its antigen is unidentified. Sequencing was performed with immunoSEQ multiplex PCR; in TCRdb, only in-frame clones are kept and a portion is missing. The table has tens of thousands of clones, 88% seen once; the top ten hold 5.8%. CDR1 and CDR2 from the germline V gene are SGHDN and FVKESK. V lost 4 bases to trimming and J lost 3 bases, with 13 bases between them. The CDR3 spans 14 residues. This clonotype originated in an adult in good health. J is TRBJ2-7 and V is TRBV14; D is perhaps TRBD2 (6 bases). The starting material was peripheral blood, obtained on day 0 of AZD1222 vaccination. CDR3 in DNA: TGTGCCAGCAGCCGCGGGACGGACGGCTACGAGCAGTACTTC. This codes for CASSRGTDGYEQYF.